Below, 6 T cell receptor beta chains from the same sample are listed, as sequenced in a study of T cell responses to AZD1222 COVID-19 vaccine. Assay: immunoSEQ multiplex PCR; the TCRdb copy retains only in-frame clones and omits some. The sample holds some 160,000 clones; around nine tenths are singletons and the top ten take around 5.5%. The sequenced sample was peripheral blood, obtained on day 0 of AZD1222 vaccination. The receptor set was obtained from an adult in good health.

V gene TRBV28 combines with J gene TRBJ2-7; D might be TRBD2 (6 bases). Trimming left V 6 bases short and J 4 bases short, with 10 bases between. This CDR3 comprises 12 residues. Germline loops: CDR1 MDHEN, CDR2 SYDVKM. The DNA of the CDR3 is TGTGCCAGCAGCCCGGGAGCGTACGAGCAGTACTTC. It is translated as CASSPGAYEQYF.

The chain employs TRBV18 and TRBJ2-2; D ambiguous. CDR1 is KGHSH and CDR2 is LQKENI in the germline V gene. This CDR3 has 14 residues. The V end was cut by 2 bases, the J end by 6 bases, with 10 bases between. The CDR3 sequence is CASSPDLTPGELFF. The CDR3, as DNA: TGTGCCAGCTCACCAGACCTGACACCCGGGGAGCTGTTTTTT.

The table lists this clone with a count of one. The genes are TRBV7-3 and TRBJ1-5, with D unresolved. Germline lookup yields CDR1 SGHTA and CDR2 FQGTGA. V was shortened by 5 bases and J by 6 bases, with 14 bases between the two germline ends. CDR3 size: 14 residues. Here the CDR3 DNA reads TGTGCCAGCAGCCCCCCCGAGTTTTGTCAGCCCCAGCATTTT. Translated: CASSPPEFCQPQHF.

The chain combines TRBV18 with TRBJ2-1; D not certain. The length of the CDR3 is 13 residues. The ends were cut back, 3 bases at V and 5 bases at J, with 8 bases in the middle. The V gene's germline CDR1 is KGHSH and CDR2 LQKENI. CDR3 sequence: CASSPTANNEQFF. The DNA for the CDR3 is TGTGCCAGCTCACCCACCGCTAACAATGAGCAGTTCTTC.

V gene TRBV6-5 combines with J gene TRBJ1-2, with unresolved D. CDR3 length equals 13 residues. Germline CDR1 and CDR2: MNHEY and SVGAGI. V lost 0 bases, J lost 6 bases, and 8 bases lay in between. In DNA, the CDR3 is TGTGCCAGCAGTTACTCGAAGGTGAATGGCTACACCTTC. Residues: CASSYSKVNGYTF.

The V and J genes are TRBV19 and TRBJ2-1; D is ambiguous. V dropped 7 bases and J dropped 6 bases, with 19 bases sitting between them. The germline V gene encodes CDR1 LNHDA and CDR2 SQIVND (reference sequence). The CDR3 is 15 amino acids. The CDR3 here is CASTLTPLVGNEQFF. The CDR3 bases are TGTGCCAGTACCCTAACCCCCCTTGTCGGCAATGAGCAGTTCTTC.